This is a list of T cell receptor beta chains from one sample in a study of response to subunit inactivated influenza vaccine. Each CDR3 protein gets one entry after TCRdb re-called the RT-PCR reads with MiXCR. The table records about 540,000 distinct CDR3 sequences, approximately 24% of them present only once. This same sample was also taken into another study, of T cells expressing NK-cell markers.

Here the sequenced sample was CD4+ T cells sorted from PBMCs, taken about 11 days after vaccination. The receptors here all came from a man aged 50 to 59 who received an inactivated influenza vaccine. Both conserved end residues are part of each CDR3. D genes are given only for firm matches. Clone size is not always given. Where it is, it says once, few, many or a class for expanded clones.

TRBV28	11	TRBJ1-2	few	-	TGTGCCAGTGAGGCCAACTATGGCTACACCTTC	CASEANYGYTF
TRBV6-5	13	TRBJ2-7	-	-	TGTGCCAGCGGTTATGGACAGACCTACGAGCAGTACTTC	CASGYGQTYEQYF
TRBV4-3	13	TRBJ1-4	-	-	TGCGCCAGCAGCCAAGATCGTAGGGAAAAACTGTTTTTT	CASSQDRREKLFF
TRBV7-2	16	TRBJ2-3	many	TRBD2	TGTGCCAGCAGGCGTGAACTAGCGCAAAGCACAGATACGCAGTATTTT	CASRRELAQSTDTQYF
TRBV2	17	TRBJ2-3	once	TRBD2	TGTGCCAGCAGTGAATTAGCGGGGGGGCGAGGCACAGATACGCAGTATTTT	CASSELAGGRGTDTQYF
TRBV12-3/TRBV12-4	13	TRBJ2-4	-	-	TGTGCCACGGCGCGGGACAGCTTTCCGATTCAGTACTTC	CATARDSFPIQYF
TRBV11-2	12	TRBJ2-7	many	TRBD1	TGTGCCAGCAGCCTTAGGGGGCACGAGCAGTACTTC	CASSLRGHEQYF
TRBV5-1	14	TRBJ2-2	few	-	TGCGCCAGCAGGCCTTTCGATAACACCGGGGAGCTGTTTTTT	CASRPFDNTGELFF
TRBV24-1	17	TRBJ2-2	-	TRBD1	TGTGCCACCAGTGATACCCGGACAGGGGGCAACACCGGGGAGCTGTTTTTT	CATSDTRTGGNTGELFF
TRBV12-3/TRBV12-4	17	TRBJ2-1	few	TRBD2	TGTGCCAGCATCAAGACTAGCGGGTTTAGCTCCTACAATGAGCAGTTCTTC	CASIKTSGFSSYNEQFF
TRBV27	15	TRBJ2-7	-	-	TGTGCCAGCAGTTTAGCTGCAGCTGATTCCTACGAGCAGTACTTC	CASSLAAADSYEQYF
TRBV21-1	21	TRBJ2-7	few	-	TGTGCCAGCAGCAAAGAGGAGGCAGGCCTTACTGCCCCCCTTAGCTCCTACGAGCAGTACTTC	CASSKEEAGLTAPLSSYEQYF
TRBV5-6	14	TRBJ1-3	few	-	TGTGCCAGCAGCCCATGGACCGGAGGAAACACCATATATTTT	CASSPWTGGNTIYF
TRBV20-1	13	TRBJ2-4	many	TRBD2	TGCAGTGCTAGAGGGCCGGGGGGGGACATTCAGTACTTC	CSARGPGGDIQYF
TRBV29-1	12	TRBJ1-2	many	-	TGCAGCGTTGCGTCCGGGGATTATGGCTACACCTTC	CSVASGDYGYTF
TRBV15	15	TRBJ1-3	-	TRBD1	TGTGCCACCAGCCCTTCCGGGACAGGAGGAAACACCATATATTTT	CATSPSGTGGNTIYF
TRBV3-1	16	TRBJ2-2	-	-	TGTGCCAGCAGCCAAGATCCGGGGGCTGTCACCGGGGAGCTGTTTTTT	CASSQDPGAVTGELFF
TRBV9	12	TRBJ1-1	few	-	TGTGCCACCGGTGGGAGGGATACTGAAGCTTTCTTT	CATGGRDTEAFF
TRBV7-9	15	TRBJ1-6	-	-	TGTGCCAGCAGCTTAAGTACAGCATATAATTCACCCCTCCACTTT	CASSLSTAYNSPLHF
TRBV29-1	14	TRBJ2-7	-	-	TGCAGCGTTACCCCCGGGACATCCTTCTACGAGCAGTACTTC	CSVTPGTSFYEQYF
TRBV29-1	13	TRBJ2-3	many	TRBD2	TGCAGCGCTCCGGGGGGATTCACAGATACGCAGTATTTT	CSAPGGFTDTQYF